This T cell receptor beta chain was captured in a study of T cells in localized non-small cell lung cancer. TCRdb's table, derived via immunoSEQ multiplex PCR, lists solely in-frame clones and lacks some. The sample contains more than 45,000 clones, roughly 80% of which appear only once. General study findings and limits: Uninvolved adjacent lung had the highest recorded T cell clonality, with tumor below it.

Comment on this clone: What it binds is unknown.

Unmatched junction bases numbered 4, after V lost 5 bases and J lost 0 bases. This CDR3 comprises 16 residues. CDR1 is MGHRA, CDR2 YSYEKL, per germline. The chain carries TRBV4-1 and TRBJ2-3; 11 nucleotides line up with TRBD2. The sequencing here drew on peripheral blood, taken before any cancer treatment. The TCR sequence derives from a man aged 40 to 75 with stage I squamous cell lung carcinoma. CDR3 sequence reads: CASSSPSGGSTDTQYF. The DNA of the CDR3 is TGCGCCAGCAGCTCTCCTAGCGGGGGGAGCACAGATACGCAGTATTTT.